This T cell receptor (beta chain) was recorded in a study of blood T cell repertoires in COVID-19. Germline V gene sequence: CDR1 MRHNA, CDR2 SNTAGT. The CDR3 consists of 18 residues. V dropped 2 bases and J dropped 0; count of bases not matched to a gene: 9. TCRdb keeps only in-frame clones here, not all; method: immunoSEQ multiplex PCR. The sample yields approximately 190,000 clones, about 88% seen once. Sequenced sample: peripheral blood. The TCR sequence derives from a man aged 25 to 40 with active or convalescent COVID-19. The genes are TRBV6-4 and TRBJ1-1; TRBD1 matches 10 bases. In DNA, the CDR3 is TGTGCCAGCAGTGACCAGACAGGGGGCCAGTGGATGAACACTGAAGCTTTCTTT. Translated: CASSDQTGGQWMNTEAFF.